Listed here are 22 T cell receptor beta chains from one sample, sequenced in a study of response to subunit inactivated influenza vaccine. Using its own MiXCR run on the RT-PCR reads, TCRdb lists one record per CDR3 protein. The sample holds fewer than 800,000 distinct CDR3 sequences, approximately 14% seen once. Sample: PBMCs from blood, taken 12 days after vaccination. The receptors here all came from a man aged 50-60 years who received an inactivated influenza vaccine.

This clonotype was seen only a few times. The genes are TRBV20-1 and TRBJ2-1; 9 bases agree with TRBD2. Germline loops: CDR1 DFQATT, CDR2 SNEGSKA (reference sequence). V lost 5 bases and J lost 7; bases outside the gene matches: 9. The CDR3 extends over 14 amino acids. CDR3 sequence: CSAGRTSAKNEQFF. CDR3 nucleotides: TGCAGTGCTGGCCGGACTAGCGCTAAGAATGAGCAGTTCTTC.

In this sample, this clonotype turned up a few times. The chain uses TRBV7-2 and TRBJ2-7; 7 bases align to TRBD2. Germline values: CDR1 SGHTA, CDR2 FQGNSA. This CDR3 spans 15 amino acids. V was pared by 2 bases and J by 0 bases, with 4 bases of the junction left unmatched. The chain's CDR3 is CASSLSGTISYEQYF. As DNA, the CDR3 is TGTGCCAGCAGCTTAAGCGGGACGATCTCCTACGAGCAGTACTTC.

This chain joins TRBV29-1 and TRBJ2-7; the match to TRBD1 covers 11 bases. From germline, CDR1 is SQVTM and CDR2 ANQGSEA. The CDR3 covers 14 residues. With V trimmed by 4 bases and J by 5 bases, 7 bases remained unmatched. CDR3: CSVVPGQGVNEQYF. CDR3 bases: TGCAGCGTTGTCCCGGGACAGGGGGTGAACGAGCAGTACTTC.

This clonotype was seen only a few times. The chain carries TRBV28 and TRBJ2-5; possible D gene TRBD2, 6 bases. The germline CDR1 and CDR2 sequences are MDHEN and SYDVKM. The CDR3 covers 13 residues. Between the trimmed V and J ends, which lost 6 bases and 6 bases, there was a span of 14 bases. The DNA of the CDR3 is TGTGCCAGCAGCTCCGCAGGGAGGCAGACCCAGTACTTC. Amino acid sequence: CASSSAGRQTQYF.

This chain uses TRBV6-5 with TRBJ1-5, with D perhaps TRBD1 (5 bases). The CDR3 is made up of 15 amino acids. V was trimmed by 2 bases and J by 0 bases, leaving 8 bases between them. CDR1 MNHEY and CDR2 SVGAGI come from the germline V gene. Here the CDR3 reads CASSYQGNSNQPQHF. The CDR3, as DNA: TGTGCCAGCAGTTACCAGGGAAATAGCAATCAGCCCCAGCATTTT.

This clonotype has a handful of counts. V is TRBV9 and J is TRBJ2-1, with a weak D call TRBD1 (6 bases). Trimming took off 0 bases at V and 2 bases at J, with 12 bases between the two ends. The CDR3 runs to 16 residues. The germline gives CDR1 SGDLS, CDR2 YYNGEE. CDR3 sequence: CASSVGGQGTYNEQFF. For the CDR3, the DNA is TGTGCCAGCAGCGTAGGGGGGCAGGGAACCTACAATGAGCAGTTCTTC.

This clonotype was observed a handful of times. This chain connects TRBV4-1 to TRBJ2-7; the D is unclear. The CDR3 has 13 amino acids. Trimming pared 3 bases from V and 2 bases from J, leaving 8 bases between. Germline V gene sequence: CDR1 MGHRA, CDR2 YSYEKL. The CDR3 here is CASSQEFTYEQYF. CDR3 in DNA: TGCGCCAGCAGCCAGGAATTTACCTACGAGCAGTACTTC.

The table lists this clonotype with many counts. The chain links TRBV6-5 to TRBJ1-1; D remains unclear. The ends were cut back, 4 bases at V and 1 base at J, with 7 bases in the middle. The CDR3 length is 13 residues. The germline V gene has CDR1 MNHEY and CDR2 SVGAGI. The DNA for the CDR3 is TGTGCCAGCAGTTTTTACGGGAACACTGAAGCTTTCTTT. This sequence encodes CASSFYGNTEAFF.

This clonotype was seen a handful of times. The chain is built from TRBV27 and TRBJ1-1; 7 positions match TRBD1. This CDR3 has 16 residues. After removal of 4 bases from V and 1 base from J, the junction contained 9 bases not matched to a gene. CDR1 is MNHEY and CDR2 is SMNVEV in the germline V gene (reference sequence). The CDR3 nucleotides read TGTGCCAGCAGTTCGGGACAGCGACTTGCGAACACTGAAGCTTTCTTT. Translation gives CASSSGQRLANTEAFF.

The chain has TRBV27 and TRBJ2-1; the match to TRBD1 covers 7 bases. The CDR3 has 15 residues. CDR1 is MNHEY and CDR2 is SMNVEV in the germline V gene (reference sequence). Unmatched junction bases numbered 14, after V lost 7 bases and J lost 8 bases. In DNA, the CDR3 is TGTGCCAGCATCCCCGGACAGGCCGTGTTGGATGAGCAGTTCTTC. This encodes CASIPGQAVLDEQFF.

The chain couples TRBV5-1 to TRBJ2-2; a possible D gene is TRBD1 (6 bases). Trimming took 5 bases from V and 7 from J, leaving 12 bases between them. The germline CDR1 and CDR2 sequences are SGHRS and YFSETQ. The CDR3 covers 13 residues. CDR3: CASREQGDGELFF. The CDR3, as DNA: TGCGCCAGCAGGGAACAGGGTGACGGGGAGCTGTTTTTT.

The chain employs TRBV6-5 and TRBJ2-7; TRBD1 matches 7 bases. The CDR3 runs to 14 residues. Germline V lookup: CDR1 MNHEY, CDR2 SVGAGI. Losses at the gene ends were 3 bases for V and 4 bases for J; bases not matched to a gene: 6. The CDR3 is CASSYLVTGYEQYF. The CDR3 bases are TGTGCCAGCAGTTATCTCGTGACAGGGTACGAGCAGTACTTC.

V and J are TRBV7-3 and TRBJ2-7; D is uncertain. Trimming removed 1 base from V and 6 bases from J, with 10 bases in between. The CDR3 consists of 13 residues. Germline CDR1 reads SGHTA; CDR2 reads FQGTGA. The CDR3 DNA follows: TGTGCCAGCAGCTTAATACAGAAGGGCGAGCAGTACTTC. Encoded protein: CASSLIQKGEQYF. The whole variable domain, remainder taken from reference TRBV7-3 and TRBJ2-7, is GAGVSQTPSNKVTEKGKYVELRCDPISGHTALYWYRQSLGQGPEFLIYFQGTGAADDSGLPNDRFFAVRPEGSVSTLKIQRTERGDSAVYLCASSLIQKGEQYFGPGTRLTVT.

The chain recombines TRBV28 with TRBJ2-2, with TRBD2 matching 7 bases. This CDR3 region has 18 residues. CDR1 and CDR2 (germline): MDHEN, SYDVKM. Losses at the gene ends were 10 bases for V and 0 bases for J; bases not matched to a gene: 17. CDR3 coding DNA: TGTGCCATCGGCCCCGGGGGGAGACGTAGGGCGAACACCGGGGAGCTGTTTTTT. Amino acids: CAIGPGGRRRANTGELFF.

The chain uses TRBV6-2 or TRBV6-3 and TRBJ1-2; no definite D call. V lost 2 bases and J lost 4, with 11 bases in between. CDR3 length: 14 amino acids. Germline V CDR1 and CDR2: MNHEY, SVGEGT. The DNA of the CDR3 is TGTGCCAGCAGTTACGCCAGCATATCCTATGGCTACACCTTC. Its translation is CASSYASISYGYTF.

The sample holds one count of this clonotype. This rearrangement joins TRBV28 to TRBJ1-4; 8 bases map to TRBD1. Germline V CDR1 and CDR2: MDHEN, SYDVKM. V was pared by 4 bases and J by 8 bases, with 9 bases of the junction left unmatched. CDR3 length equals 15 residues. The CDR3 DNA reads as TGTGCCAGCAGTTCTAAGGACAGGGAAAGGGAAAAACTGTTTTTT. This translates into CASSSKDREREKLFF.

The chain joins TRBV9 to TRBJ2-1; no definite D call. V was shortened by 0 bases and J by 2 bases, with 12 bases between the two germline ends. This CDR3 contains 16 residues. CDR1 is SGDLS, CDR2 YYNGEE, per germline. For the CDR3, the DNA is TGTGCCAGCAGCGTAGGTGCAGAATCTACCTACAATGAGCAGTTCTTC. Translation gives CASSVGAESTYNEQFF.

There are a few counts of this clonotype. The chain has TRBV3-1 and TRBJ1-1; no clear D gene. The germline CDR1 and CDR2 sequences are LGHDT and YNNKEL (reference sequence). The V end was cut by 3 bases, the J end by 7 bases, with 21 bases between. This CDR3 is 16 amino acids long. CDR3 region: CASSQFGRVRSGEAFF. CDR3 coding DNA: TGTGCCAGCAGCCAGTTTGGGCGAGTTCGGTCGGGTGAAGCTTTCTTT.

J is TRBJ2-7 and V is TRBV27, with TRBD2 as a possible D gene (7 bases). The CDR3 consists of 17 residues. V was pared by 2 bases and J by 2 bases, with 19 bases between. CDR1 and CDR2 from the germline V gene are MNHEY and SMNVEV (reference sequence). CDR3 loop: CASSLKTGTTNPYEQYF. The CDR3 bases are TGTGCCAGCAGTTTAAAAACAGGGACTACCAATCCCTACGAGCAGTACTTC.

This clonotype occurred a few times. This chain links TRBV10-3 with TRBJ2-1, with 10 bases lining up with TRBD2. From germline, CDR1 is ENHRY and CDR2 SYGVKD. The CDR3 consists of 14 residues. V was pared by 4 bases and J by 6 bases, with 3 bases of the junction left unmatched. In DNA form, the CDR3 reads TGTGCCATCAGTGGACTAGCGGGTTCCAATGAGCAGTTCTTC. Encoded protein: CAISGLAGSNEQFF.

V usage is TRBV11-2 and J usage is TRBJ2-5; 10 nucleotides match TRBD2. Germline V CDR1 and CDR2: SGHAT, FQNNGV. With V trimmed by 0 bases and J by 7 bases, 5 bases remained unmatched. The CDR3 extends over 15 amino acids. DNA of the CDR3: TGTGCCAGCAGCTTAGACCAGCGGGGGGGCAGGACCCAGTACTTC. It is translated as CASSLDQRGGRTQYF.

As for this clonotype: A single base separates this from a much larger clone, so it may be a read error. V gene TRBV7-9 combines with J gene TRBJ1-3, with D hard to call. This CDR3 contains 15 residues. The germline CDR1 and CDR2 sequences are SEHNR and FQNEAQ (reference sequence). Trimming cost V 1 base and J 0 bases, with 7 bases left between them. The CDR3 region has the DNA TGTGCCAGCAGCTTAGGGCCGTCCTCTGGAAACACCATATATTTT. Its protein is CASSLGPSSGNTIYF.